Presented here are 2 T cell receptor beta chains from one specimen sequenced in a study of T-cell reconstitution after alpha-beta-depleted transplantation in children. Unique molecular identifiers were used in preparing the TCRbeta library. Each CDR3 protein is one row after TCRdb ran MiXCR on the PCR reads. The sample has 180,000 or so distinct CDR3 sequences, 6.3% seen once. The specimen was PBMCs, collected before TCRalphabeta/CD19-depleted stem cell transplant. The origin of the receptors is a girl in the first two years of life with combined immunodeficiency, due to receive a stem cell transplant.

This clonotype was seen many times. CDR3 coding DNA: TGTGCCAGCAGCTTAGATTCTTTCTCCCGGGACAGGGACACCGGGGAGCTGTTTTTT. This sequence encodes CASSLDSFSRDRDTGELFF. The chain uses TRBV7-6 and TRBJ2-2, with 9 nucleotides matching TRBD1. Germline CDR1 reads SGHVS; CDR2 reads FNYEAQ. With V trimmed by 1 base and J by 3 bases, 12 bases remained unmatched. The CDR3 runs 19 residues. Based on the CDR3 plus reference TRBV7-6 and TRBJ2-2, the full variable domain is GAGVSQSPRYKVTKRGQDVALRCDPISGHVSLYWYRQALGQGPEFLTYFNYEAQQDKSGLPNDRFSAERPEGSISTLTIQRTEQRDSAMYRCASSLDSFSRDRDTGELFFGEGSRLTVL.

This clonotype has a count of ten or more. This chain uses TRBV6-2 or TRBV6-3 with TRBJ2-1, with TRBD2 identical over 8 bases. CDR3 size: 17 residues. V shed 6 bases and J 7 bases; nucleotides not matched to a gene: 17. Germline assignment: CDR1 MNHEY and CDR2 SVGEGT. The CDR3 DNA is TGTGCCAGCAGCCTCCTGGGAGCGGGGGTCGGGGATAATGAGCAGTTCTTC. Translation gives CASSLLGAGVGDNEQFF.